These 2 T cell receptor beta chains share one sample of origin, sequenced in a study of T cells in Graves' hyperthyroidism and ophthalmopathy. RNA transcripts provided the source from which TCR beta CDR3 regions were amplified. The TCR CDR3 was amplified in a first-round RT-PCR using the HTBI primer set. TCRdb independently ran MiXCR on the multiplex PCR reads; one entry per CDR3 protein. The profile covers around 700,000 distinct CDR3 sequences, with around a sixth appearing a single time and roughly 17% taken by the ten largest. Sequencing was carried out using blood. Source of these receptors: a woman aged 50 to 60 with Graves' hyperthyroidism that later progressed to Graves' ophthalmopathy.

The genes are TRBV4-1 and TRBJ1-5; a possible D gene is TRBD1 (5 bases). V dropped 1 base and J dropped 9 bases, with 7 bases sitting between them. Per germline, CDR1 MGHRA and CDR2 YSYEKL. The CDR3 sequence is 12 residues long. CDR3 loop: CASSQGGGPQHF. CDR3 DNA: TGCGCCAGCAGCCAAGGTGGGGGGCCCCAGCATTTT.

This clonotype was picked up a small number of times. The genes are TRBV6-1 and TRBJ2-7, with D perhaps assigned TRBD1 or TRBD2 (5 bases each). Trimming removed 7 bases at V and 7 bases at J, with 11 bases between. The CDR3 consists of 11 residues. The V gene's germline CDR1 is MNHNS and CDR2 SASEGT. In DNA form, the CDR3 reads TGTGCCAGCAAGAGGGACCATGAGCAGTACTTC. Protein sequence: CASKRDHEQYF.